The rows below give T cell receptor beta chains drawn from one sample of a study of T cell responses to AZD1222 COVID-19 vaccine. Sequencing used immunoSEQ multiplex PCR; TCRdb keeps in-frame clones, though not all of them. The sample consists of about 110,000 clones, approximately 90% of them appearing once. Source: peripheral blood, taken on day 0 of AZD1222 vaccination. These receptors were collected from an adult in good health. Each CDR3 is given with its conserved first and last residue. The order of the fields is CDR3 protein, CDR3 DNA, clone size, V gene, J gene, D gene. The D gene is left open where the match is weak. Rows may omit the clone size; those that give it use once, few, many or a size class.

cdr3_aa: CASSQDLRQPQHF; cdr3_nt: TGTGCCAGCAGCCAAGATCTCCGGCAGCCCCAGCATTTT; clone_size: NA; v_call: TRBV14; j_call: TRBJ1-5; d_call: NA
cdr3_aa: CAISDPDQPQHF; cdr3_nt: TGTGCCATCAGTGACCCCGATCAGCCCCAGCATTTT; clone_size: NA; v_call: TRBV10-3; j_call: TRBJ1-5; d_call: NA
cdr3_aa: CASSYSRTGVQFF; cdr3_nt: TGTGCCAGCAGTTACTCGAGGACAGGGGTGCAGTTCTTC; clone_size: few; v_call: TRBV6-2/TRBV6-3; j_call: TRBJ2-1; d_call: TRBD1
cdr3_aa: CSVRQGEGGYTF; cdr3_nt: TGCAGCGTCCGACAGGGGGAGGGTGGCTACACCTTC; clone_size: NA; v_call: TRBV29-1; j_call: TRBJ1-2; d_call: TRBD1
cdr3_aa: CASSSLTPAGGYTF; cdr3_nt: TGTGCCAGCAGCTCCCTGACGCCGGCGGGTGGCTACACCTTC; clone_size: NA; v_call: TRBV7-9; j_call: TRBJ1-2; d_call: NA
cdr3_aa: CASSIQGGEWDTQYF; cdr3_nt: TGTGCCAGTAGTATACAGGGTGGGGAGTGGGATACGCAGTATTTT; clone_size: once; v_call: TRBV19; j_call: TRBJ2-3; d_call: NA
cdr3_aa: CAWNSGGVNEQFF; cdr3_nt: TGTGCCTGGAACAGCGGGGGGGTCAATGAGCAGTTCTTC; clone_size: NA; v_call: TRBV30; j_call: TRBJ2-1; d_call: TRBD2
cdr3_aa: CASSESGEQFF; cdr3_nt: TGTGCCAGCAGCGAATCCGGGGAGCAGTTCTTC; clone_size: NA; v_call: TRBV7-3; j_call: TRBJ2-1; d_call: NA
cdr3_aa: CASSSGTSGSGEQFF; cdr3_nt: TGTGCCAGCAGTTCAGGGACTAGCGGGAGTGGTGAGCAGTTCTTC; clone_size: NA; v_call: TRBV6-5; j_call: TRBJ2-1; d_call: TRBD2
cdr3_aa: CATQGARGQPQHF; cdr3_nt: TGTGCCACACAGGGGGCGAGAGGGCAGCCCCAGCATTTT; clone_size: NA; v_call: TRBV12-3/TRBV12-4; j_call: TRBJ1-5; d_call: TRBD1
cdr3_aa: CSVEGIYTEAFF; cdr3_nt: TGCAGCGTTGAAGGAATCTACACTGAAGCTTTCTTT; clone_size: NA; v_call: TRBV29-1; j_call: TRBJ1-1; d_call: NA
cdr3_aa: CANPPRARGRFFNYGYTF; cdr3_nt: TGTGCCAACCCCCCCCGCGCCAGGGGGCGATTTTTTAACTATGGCTACACCTTC; clone_size: once; v_call: TRBV27; j_call: TRBJ1-2; d_call: TRBD1
cdr3_aa: CASSLDNQPQHF; cdr3_nt: TGTGCCAGCAGCTTAGACAATCAGCCCCAGCATTTT; clone_size: NA; v_call: TRBV7-9; j_call: TRBJ1-5; d_call: NA
cdr3_aa: CASSGDLGMNTEAFF; cdr3_nt: TGCGCCAGCAGCGGGGACCTTGGGATGAACACTGAAGCTTTCTTT; clone_size: NA; v_call: TRBV5-1; j_call: TRBJ1-1; d_call: NA
cdr3_aa: CASSRQGKYGYTF; cdr3_nt: TGTGCCAGCAGTCGACAGGGTAAATATGGCTACACCTTC; clone_size: NA; v_call: TRBV6-5; j_call: TRBJ1-2; d_call: TRBD1
cdr3_aa: CASTPTGFYGYTF; cdr3_nt: TGTGCCAGCACTCCGACGGGGTTCTATGGCTACACCTTC; clone_size: NA; v_call: TRBV6-5; j_call: TRBJ1-2; d_call: NA
cdr3_aa: CASSPRGPTSSTDTQYF; cdr3_nt: TGTGCCAGCAGCCCTCGAGGCCCTACCTCCAGCACAGATACGCAGTATTTT; clone_size: once; v_call: TRBV3-1/TRBV3-2; j_call: TRBJ2-3; d_call: NA
cdr3_aa: CASSGDSLNEKLFF; cdr3_nt: TGTGCCAGCAGCGGGGACAGCCTTAATGAAAAACTGTTTTTT; clone_size: NA; v_call: TRBV6-5; j_call: TRBJ1-4; d_call: TRBD1
cdr3_aa: CASSFQVYNSPLHF; cdr3_nt: TGTGCCAGCAGTTTCCAGGTTTATAATTCACCCCTCCACTTT; clone_size: NA; v_call: TRBV7-3; j_call: TRBJ1-6; d_call: NA
cdr3_aa: CSVSSHPSGANVLTF; cdr3_nt: TGCAGCGTTTCTAGCCACCCCTCTGGGGCCAACGTCCTGACTTTC; clone_size: NA; v_call: TRBV29-1; j_call: TRBJ2-6; d_call: NA
cdr3_aa: CASSQDSEKLFF; cdr3_nt: TGTGCCAGCAGCCAAGACAGTGAAAAACTGTTTTTT; clone_size: NA; v_call: TRBV3-1/TRBV3-2; j_call: TRBJ1-4; d_call: NA
cdr3_aa: CASSPQQGLNTEAFF; cdr3_nt: TGTGCCAGCAGCCCCCAACAGGGGTTAAACACTGAAGCTTTCTTT; clone_size: NA; v_call: TRBV9; j_call: TRBJ1-1; d_call: TRBD1
cdr3_aa: CASSLLAGNTEAFF; cdr3_nt: TGCGCCAGCAGCTTGCTGGCAGGGAACACTGAAGCTTTCTTT; clone_size: NA; v_call: TRBV5-1; j_call: TRBJ1-1; d_call: NA